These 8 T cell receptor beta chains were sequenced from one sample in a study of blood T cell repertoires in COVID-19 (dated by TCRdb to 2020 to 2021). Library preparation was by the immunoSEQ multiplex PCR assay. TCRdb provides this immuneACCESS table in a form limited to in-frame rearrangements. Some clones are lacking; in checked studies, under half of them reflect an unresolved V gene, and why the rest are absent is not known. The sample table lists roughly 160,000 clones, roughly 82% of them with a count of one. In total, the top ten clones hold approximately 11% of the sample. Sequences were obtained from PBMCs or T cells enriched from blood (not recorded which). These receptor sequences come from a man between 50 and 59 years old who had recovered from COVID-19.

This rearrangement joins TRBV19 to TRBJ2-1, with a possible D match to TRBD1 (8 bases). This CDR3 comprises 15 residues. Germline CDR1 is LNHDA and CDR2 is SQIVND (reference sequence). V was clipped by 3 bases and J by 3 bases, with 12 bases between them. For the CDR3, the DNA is TGTGCCAGTAGTATCGGGGGGACAGGCTACAATGAGCAGTTCTTC. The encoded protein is CASSIGGTGYNEQFF.

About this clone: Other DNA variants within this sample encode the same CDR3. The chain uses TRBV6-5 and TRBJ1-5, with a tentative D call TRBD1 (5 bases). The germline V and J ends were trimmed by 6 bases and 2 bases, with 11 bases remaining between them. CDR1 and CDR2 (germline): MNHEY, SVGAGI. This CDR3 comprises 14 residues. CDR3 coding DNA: TGTGCCAGCAGCTTGGGGCAGGGCAATCAGCCCCAGCATTTT. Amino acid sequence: CASSLGQGNQPQHF.

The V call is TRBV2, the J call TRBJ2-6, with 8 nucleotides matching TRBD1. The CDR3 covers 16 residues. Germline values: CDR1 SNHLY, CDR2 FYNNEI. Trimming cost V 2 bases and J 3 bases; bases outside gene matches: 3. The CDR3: CASSERTGSGANVLTF. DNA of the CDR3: TGTGCCAGCAGTGAACGGACAGGGAGTGGGGCCAACGTCCTGACTTTC. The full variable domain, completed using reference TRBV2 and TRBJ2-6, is EPEVTQTPSHQVTQMGQEVILRCVPISNHLYFYWYRQILGQKVEFLVSFYNNEISEKSEIFDDQFSVERPDGSNFTLKIRSTKLEDSAMYFCASSERTGSGANVLTFGAGSRLTVL.

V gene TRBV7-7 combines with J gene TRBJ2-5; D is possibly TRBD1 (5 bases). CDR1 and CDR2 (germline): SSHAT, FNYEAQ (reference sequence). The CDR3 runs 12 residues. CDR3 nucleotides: TGTGCTAGTGGTTGGGGCCTGGAGACCCAGTACTTC. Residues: CASGWGLETQYF. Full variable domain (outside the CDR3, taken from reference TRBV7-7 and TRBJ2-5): GAGVSQSPRYKVTKRGQDVTLRCDPISSHATLYWYQQALGQGPEFLTYFNYEAQPDKSGLPSDRFSAERPEGSISTLTIQRTEQRDSAMYRCASGWGLETQYFGPGTRLLVL.

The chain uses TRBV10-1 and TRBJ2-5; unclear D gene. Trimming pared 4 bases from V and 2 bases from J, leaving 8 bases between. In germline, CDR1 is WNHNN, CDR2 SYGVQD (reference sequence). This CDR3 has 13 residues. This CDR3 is CASSASQQETQYF. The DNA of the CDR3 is TGCGCCAGCAGTGCTTCCCAGCAAGAGACCCAGTACTTC.

DNA for the CDR3: TGTGCCAGCTGTGTAGATAGCAATCAGCCCCAGCATTTT. Its protein product is CASCVDSNQPQHF. The chain is built from TRBV28 and TRBJ1-5, with D unresolved. Trimming removed 8 bases at V and 0 bases at J, with 8 bases between. This CDR3 is built from 13 residues. Germline V gene sequence: CDR1 MDHEN, CDR2 SYDVKM. Full variable domain (outside the CDR3, taken from reference TRBV28 and TRBJ1-5): DVKVTQSSRYLVKRTGEKVFLECVQDMDHENMFWYRQDPGLGLRLIYFSYDVKMKEKGDIPEGYSVSREKKERFSLILESASTNQTSMYLCASCVDSNQPQHFGDGTRLSIL.

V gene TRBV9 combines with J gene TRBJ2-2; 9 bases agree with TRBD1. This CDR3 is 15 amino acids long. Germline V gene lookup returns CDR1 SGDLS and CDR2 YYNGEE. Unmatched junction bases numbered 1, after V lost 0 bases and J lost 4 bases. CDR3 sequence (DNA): TGTGCCAGCAGCGTAGCGACAGGGGGCACCGGGGAGCTGTTTTTT. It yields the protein CASSVATGGTGELFF. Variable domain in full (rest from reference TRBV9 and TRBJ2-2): DSGVTQTPKHLITATGQRVTLRCSPRSGDLSVYWYQQSLDQGLQFLIQYYNGEERAKGNILERFSAQQFPDLHSELNLSSLELGDSALYFCASSVATGGTGELFFGEGSRLTVL.

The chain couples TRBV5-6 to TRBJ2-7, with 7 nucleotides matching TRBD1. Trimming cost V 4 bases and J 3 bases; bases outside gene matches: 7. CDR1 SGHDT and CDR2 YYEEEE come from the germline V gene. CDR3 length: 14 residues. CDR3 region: CASSPVTGHYEQYF. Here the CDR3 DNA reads TGTGCCAGCAGCCCCGTGACAGGGCACTACGAGCAGTACTTC.